This T cell receptor (beta chain) comes out of a study of blood T cell repertoires in COVID-19. Study context: Material from acute and convalescent COVID-19 was sourced from the United States, Italy and Spain. In each case, the material was cDNA or gDNA derived from T cells, B-cell-depleted T cells, or PBMCs.

Original processing notes: Reference gene primer amplification yielded estimated nucleated cell counts. Sequencing was performed with immunoSEQ multiplex PCR; in TCRdb, only in-frame clones are kept and a portion is missing. V and J calls and clone size come straight from that table; D and trimming were deduced from the DNA. The sample carries 200,000 to 300,000 clones, about 86% recorded once. The CDR3 is 16 amino acids. Trimming cost V 0 bases and J 0 bases, with 9 bases left between them. Per germline, CDR1 SGHDT and CDR2 YYEEEE. Participants reported their clinical history, and cohort assignment relied on those reports.

This chain uses TRBV5-6 with TRBJ2-2; no reliable D call. Sequenced material: PBMCs or T cells enriched from blood (not recorded which). The TCR originated in a woman in her 40s with acute COVID-19. The DNA for the CDR3 is TGTGCCAGCAGCTTGGCCGGGTGGGCGAACACCGGGGAGCTGTTTTTT. This sequence encodes CASSLAGWANTGELFF.